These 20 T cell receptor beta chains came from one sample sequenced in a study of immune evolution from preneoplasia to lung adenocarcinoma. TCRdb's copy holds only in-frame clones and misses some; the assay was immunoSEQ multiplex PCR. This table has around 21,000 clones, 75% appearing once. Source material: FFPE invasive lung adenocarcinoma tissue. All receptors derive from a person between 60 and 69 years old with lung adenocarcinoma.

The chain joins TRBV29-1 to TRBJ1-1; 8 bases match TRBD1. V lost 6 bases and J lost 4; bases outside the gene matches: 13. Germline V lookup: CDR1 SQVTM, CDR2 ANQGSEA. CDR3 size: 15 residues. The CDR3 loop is CSVGAGTGFGTEAFF. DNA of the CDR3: TGCAGCGTGGGGGCTGGGACAGGCTTCGGCACTGAAGCTTTCTTT.

The CDR3 loop is CASRRLAQGSGANVLTF. CDR3 DNA: TGCGCCAGCAGGAGACTAGCGCAGGGGTCTGGGGCCAACGTCCTGACTTTC. The V and J genes are TRBV4-1 and TRBJ2-6; 8 bases match TRBD2. The V gene end was trimmed by 6 bases and the J gene end by 1 base; junction bases not matched to a gene: 8. The CDR3 is 17 residues long. Germline loops: CDR1 MGHRA, CDR2 YSYEKL.

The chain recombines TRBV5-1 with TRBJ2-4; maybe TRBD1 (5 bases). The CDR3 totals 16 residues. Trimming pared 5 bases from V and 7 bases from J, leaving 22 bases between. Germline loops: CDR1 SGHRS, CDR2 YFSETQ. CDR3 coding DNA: TGCGCCAGCAGTCTTAATACAGGAAATCCAGCGAACATTCAGTACTTC. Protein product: CASSLNTGNPANIQYF.

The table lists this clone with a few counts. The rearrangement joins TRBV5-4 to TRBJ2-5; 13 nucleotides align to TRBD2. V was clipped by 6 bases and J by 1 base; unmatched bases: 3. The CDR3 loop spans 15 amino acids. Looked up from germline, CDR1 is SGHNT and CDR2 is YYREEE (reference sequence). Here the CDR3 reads CASTWTSGSQETQYF. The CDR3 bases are TGTGCCAGCACCTGGACTAGCGGGAGCCAAGAGACCCAGTACTTC.

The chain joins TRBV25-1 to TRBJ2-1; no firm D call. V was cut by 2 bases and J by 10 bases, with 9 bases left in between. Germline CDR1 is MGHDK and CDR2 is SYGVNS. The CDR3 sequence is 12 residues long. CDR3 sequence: CASSERASEQFF. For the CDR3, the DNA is TGTGCCAGCAGTGAAAGGGCATCCGAGCAGTTCTTC.

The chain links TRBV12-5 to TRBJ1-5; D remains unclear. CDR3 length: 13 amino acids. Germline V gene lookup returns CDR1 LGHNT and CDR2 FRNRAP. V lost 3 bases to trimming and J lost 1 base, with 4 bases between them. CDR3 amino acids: CASGLGSNQPQHF. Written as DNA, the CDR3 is TGTGCTAGTGGTTTAGGCAGCAATCAGCCCCAGCATTTT. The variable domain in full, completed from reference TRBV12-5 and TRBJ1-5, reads DARVTQTPRHKVTEMGQEVTMRCQPILGHNTVFWYRQTMMQGLELLAYFRNRAPLDDSGMPKDRFSAEMPDATLATLKIQPSEPRDSAVYFCASGLGSNQPQHFGDGTRLSIL.

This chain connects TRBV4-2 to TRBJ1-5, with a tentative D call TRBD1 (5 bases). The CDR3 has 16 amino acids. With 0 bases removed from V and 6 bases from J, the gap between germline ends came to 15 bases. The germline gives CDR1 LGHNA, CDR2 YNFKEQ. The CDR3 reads CASSQDFSGLGQPQHF. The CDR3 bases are TGTGCCAGCAGCCAAGATTTTTCGGGGCTGGGTCAGCCCCAGCATTTT.

CDR3 loop: CASNIMTDTQYF. CDR3 coding DNA: TGTGCCAGCAATATCATGACAGATACGCAGTATTTT. The chain recombines TRBV28 with TRBJ2-3; D gene ambiguous. V shed 7 bases and J shed 3 bases, with 8 bases lying between them. CDR1 and CDR2 from the germline V gene are MDHEN and SYDVKM. The CDR3 extends over 12 amino acids. The complete variable domain, with remaining parts taken from reference TRBV28 and TRBJ2-3, reads DVKVTQSSRYLVKRTGEKVFLECVQDMDHENMFWYRQDPGLGLRLIYFSYDVKMKEKGDIPEGYSVSREKKERFSLILESASTNQTSMYLCASNIMTDTQYFGPGTRLTVL.

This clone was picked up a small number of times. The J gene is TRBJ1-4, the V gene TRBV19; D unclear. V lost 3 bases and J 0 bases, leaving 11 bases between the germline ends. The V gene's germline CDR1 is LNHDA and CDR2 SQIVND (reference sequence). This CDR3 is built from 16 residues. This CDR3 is CASSIRRSATNEKLFF. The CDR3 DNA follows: TGTGCCAGTAGTATCAGACGCAGTGCAACTAATGAAAAACTGTTTTTT.

The CDR3 spells CASSPPRARHGYTF. CDR3 DNA sequence: TGTGCCAGCAGCCCCCCGCGGGCCCGCCATGGCTACACCTTC. This chain links TRBV5-6 with TRBJ1-2, with unresolved D. This CDR3 comprises 14 residues. Between the trimmed V and J ends, which lost 4 bases and 6 bases, there was a span of 16 bases. Germline V gene data show CDR1 as SGHDT and CDR2 as YYEEEE. The full variable domain, in which reference TRBV5-6 and TRBJ1-2 provide the parts outside the CDR3, is DAGVTQSPTHLIKTRGQQVTLRCSPKSGHDTVSWYQQALGQGPQFIFQYYEEEERQRGNFPDRFSGHQFPNYSSELNVNALLLGDSALYLCASSPPRARHGYTFGSGTRLTVV.

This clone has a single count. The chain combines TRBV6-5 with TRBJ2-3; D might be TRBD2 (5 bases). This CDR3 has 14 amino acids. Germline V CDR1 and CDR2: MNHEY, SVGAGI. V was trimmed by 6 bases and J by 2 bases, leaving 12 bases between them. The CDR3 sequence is CASSVGLATDTQYF. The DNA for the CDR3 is TGTGCCAGCAGCGTAGGGCTAGCCACAGATACGCAGTATTTT.

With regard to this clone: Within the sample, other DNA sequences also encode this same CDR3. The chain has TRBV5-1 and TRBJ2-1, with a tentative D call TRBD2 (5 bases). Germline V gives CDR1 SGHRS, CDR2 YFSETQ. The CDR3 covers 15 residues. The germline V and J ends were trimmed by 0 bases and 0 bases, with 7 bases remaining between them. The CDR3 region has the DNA TGCGCCAGCAGCTTGGGTGGGAGCTCCTACAATGAGCAGTTCTTC. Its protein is CASSLGGSSYNEQFF.

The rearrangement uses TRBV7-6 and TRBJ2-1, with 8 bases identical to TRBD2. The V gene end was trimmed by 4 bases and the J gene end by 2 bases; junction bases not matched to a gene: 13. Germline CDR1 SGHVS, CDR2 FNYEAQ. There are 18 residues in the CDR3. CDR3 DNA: TGTGCCAGCAGCTCCCGGGTTAGCGGGACCCCCACCTACAATGAGCAGTTCTTC. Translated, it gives CASSSRVSGTPTYNEQFF. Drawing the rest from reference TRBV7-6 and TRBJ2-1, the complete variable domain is GAGVSQSPRYKVTKRGQDVALRCDPISGHVSLYWYRQALGQGPEFLTYFNYEAQQDKSGLPNDRFSAERPEGSISTLTIQRTEQRDSAMYRCASSSRVSGTPTYNEQFFGPGTRLTVL.

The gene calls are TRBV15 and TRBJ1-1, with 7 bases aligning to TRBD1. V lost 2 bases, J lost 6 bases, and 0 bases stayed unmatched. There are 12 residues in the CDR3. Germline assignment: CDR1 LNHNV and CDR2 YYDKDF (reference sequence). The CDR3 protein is CATSRQGAEAFF. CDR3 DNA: TGTGCCACCAGCAGACAGGGGGCTGAAGCTTTCTTT. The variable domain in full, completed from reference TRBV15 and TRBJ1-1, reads DAMVIQNPRYQVTQFGKPVTLSCSQTLNHNVMYWYQQKSSQAPKLLFHYYDKDFNNEADTPDNFQSRRPNTSFCFLDIRSPGLGDTAMYLCATSRQGAEAFFGQGTRLTVV.

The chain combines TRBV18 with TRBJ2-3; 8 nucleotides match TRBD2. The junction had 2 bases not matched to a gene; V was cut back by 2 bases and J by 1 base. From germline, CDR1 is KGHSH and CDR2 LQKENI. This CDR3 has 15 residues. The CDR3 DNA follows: TGTGCCAGCTCACCAACAGCGGGGGGCACAGATACGCAGTATTTT. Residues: CASSPTAGGTDTQYF.

The CDR3 DNA reads as TGTGCCAGCGGTGGTCGTGGGGGGACTAGCACAGATACGCAGTATTTT. It is translated as CASGGRGGTSTDTQYF. The V and J genes are TRBV2 and TRBJ2-3; D is perhaps TRBD2 (6 bases). The CDR3 covers 16 residues. Germline CDR1 is SNHLY and CDR2 is FYNNEI. Trimming shortened V by 8 bases and J by 0 bases, and 18 bases separated the two germline ends.

CDR3 DNA: TGTGCCAGCACCACGCCCGGGGCTACCCCCTACGAGCAGTACTTC. Its protein product is CASTTPGATPYEQYF. This sequence joins TRBV28 and TRBJ2-5; D tentatively fits TRBD1 or TRBD2 (5 bases each). The assigned J gene may be wrong: the sequence end matches TRBJ2-7 better. The CDR3 consists of 15 residues. CDR1 and CDR2 from the germline V gene are MDHEN and SYDVKM.

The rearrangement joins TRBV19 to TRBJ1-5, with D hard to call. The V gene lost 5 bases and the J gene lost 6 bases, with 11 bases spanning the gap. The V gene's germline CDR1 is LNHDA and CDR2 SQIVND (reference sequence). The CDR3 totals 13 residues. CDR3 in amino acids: CASSVGVGQPQHF. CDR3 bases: TGTGCCAGTAGTGTTGGGGTGGGTCAGCCCCAGCATTTT.

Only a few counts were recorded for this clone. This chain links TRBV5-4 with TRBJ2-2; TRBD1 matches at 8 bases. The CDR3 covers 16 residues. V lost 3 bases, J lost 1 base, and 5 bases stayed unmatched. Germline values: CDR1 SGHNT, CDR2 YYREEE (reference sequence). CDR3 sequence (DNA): TGTGCCAGCAGCTCGGGACAGGTGATGAACACCGGGGAGCTGTTTTTT. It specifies CASSSGQVMNTGELFF. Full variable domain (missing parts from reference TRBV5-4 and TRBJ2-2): ETGVTQSPTHLIKTRGQQVTLRCSSQSGHNTVSWYQQALGQGPQFIFQYYREEENGRGNFPPRFSGLQFPNYSSELNVNALELDDSALYLCASSSGQVMNTGELFFGEGSRLTVL.

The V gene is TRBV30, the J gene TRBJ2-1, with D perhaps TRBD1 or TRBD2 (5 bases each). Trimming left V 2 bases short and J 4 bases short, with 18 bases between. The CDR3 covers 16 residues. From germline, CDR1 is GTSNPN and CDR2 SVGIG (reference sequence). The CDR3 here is CAWSPLGGGGYNEQFF. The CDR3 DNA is TGTGCCTGGAGTCCGCTTGGGGGTGGGGGTTACAATGAGCAGTTCTTC.